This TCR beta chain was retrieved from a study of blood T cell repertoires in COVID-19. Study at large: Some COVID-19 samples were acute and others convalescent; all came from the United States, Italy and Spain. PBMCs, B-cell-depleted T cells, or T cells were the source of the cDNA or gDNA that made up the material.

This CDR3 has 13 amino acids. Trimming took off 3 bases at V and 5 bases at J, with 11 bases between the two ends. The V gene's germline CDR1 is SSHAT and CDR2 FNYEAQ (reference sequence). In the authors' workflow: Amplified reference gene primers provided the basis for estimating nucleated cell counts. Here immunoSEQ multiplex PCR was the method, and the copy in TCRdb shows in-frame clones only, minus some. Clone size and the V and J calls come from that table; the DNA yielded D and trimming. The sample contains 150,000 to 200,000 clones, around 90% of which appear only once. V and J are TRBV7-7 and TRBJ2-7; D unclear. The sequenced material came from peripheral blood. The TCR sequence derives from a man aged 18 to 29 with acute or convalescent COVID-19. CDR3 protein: CASSFSGSDEQYF. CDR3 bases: TGTGCCAGCAGCTTCTCCGGGTCCGACGAGCAGTACTTC.